The clone carrying this TCR beta chain has a handful of counts. The antigen is not known. This entry is derived from a study of T cells after yellow fever vaccination. Overall study results and limits: FACS-sorted repertoires might harbor abundant contaminating clonotypes from the bulk population.

TCRdb re-derived calls from the 5' RACE reads in MiXCR, one entry per CDR3 protein. The sample has around 530,000 distinct CDR3 sequences, less than 20% seen once. This CDR3 is built from 15 residues. Germline V lookup: CDR1 SNHLY, CDR2 FYNNEI. V was pared by 4 bases and J by 7 bases, with 7 bases of the junction left unmatched. The source material was PBMCs, sampled 5 days after the first yellow fever vaccination. This clonotype was sampled from a man between 18 and 35 years old who received the YFV17D yellow fever vaccine. The chain uses TRBV2 and TRBJ2-4; 10 bases map to TRBD1. This chain's CDR3 is CASSVRQGARNIQYF. The CDR3 DNA reads as TGTGCCAGCAGTGTAAGACAGGGGGCCAGGAACATTCAGTACTTC.